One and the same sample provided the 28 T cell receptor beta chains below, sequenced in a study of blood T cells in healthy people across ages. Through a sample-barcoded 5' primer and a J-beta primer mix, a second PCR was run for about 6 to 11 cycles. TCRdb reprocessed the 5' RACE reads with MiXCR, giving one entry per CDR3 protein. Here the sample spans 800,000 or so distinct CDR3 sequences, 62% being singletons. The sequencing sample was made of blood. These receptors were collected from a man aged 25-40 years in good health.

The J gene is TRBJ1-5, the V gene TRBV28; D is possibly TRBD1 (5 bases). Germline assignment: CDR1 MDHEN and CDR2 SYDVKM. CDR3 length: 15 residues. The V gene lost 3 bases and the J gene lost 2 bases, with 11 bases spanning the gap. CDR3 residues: CASSFRAQGNQPQHF. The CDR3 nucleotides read TGTGCCAGCAGTTTCAGGGCCCAAGGCAATCAGCCCCAGCATTTT.

CDR3 residues: CASSATGQGHNEQFF. CDR3 in DNA: TGCGCCAGCAGCGCAACCGGACAGGGTCACAATGAGCAGTTCTTC. The chain carries TRBV5-1 and TRBJ2-1, with 8 bases aligning to TRBD1. The CDR3 runs 15 residues. J lost 5 bases, V lost 4 bases, and 8 bases had no gene match. CDR1 is SGHRS, CDR2 YFSETQ, per germline.

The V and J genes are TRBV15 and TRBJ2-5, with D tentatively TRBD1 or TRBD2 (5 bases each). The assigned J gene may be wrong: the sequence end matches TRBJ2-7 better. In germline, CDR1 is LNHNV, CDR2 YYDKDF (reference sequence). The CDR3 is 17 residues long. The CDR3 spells CATSTVGTGRRTYEQYF. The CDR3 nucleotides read TGTGCCACCAGCACAGTTGGGACGGGACGGAGGACCTACGAGCAGTACTTC.

The CDR3 region is CASNKGQGYSPLHF. In nucleotides, the CDR3 is TGTGCCAGCAATAAGGGACAGGGGTATTCACCCCTCCACTTT. The V and J genes are TRBV28 and TRBJ1-6; 10 bases are a match to TRBD1. Germline CDR1 reads MDHEN; CDR2 reads SYDVKM. The CDR3 spans 14 residues. J lost 8 bases, V lost 7 bases, and 5 bases had no gene match. The full variable domain, rest sourced from reference TRBV28 and TRBJ1-6, is DVKVTQSSRYLVKRTGEKVFLECVQDMDHENMFWYRQDPGLGLRLIYFSYDVKMKEKGDIPEGYSVSREKKERFSLILESASTNQTSMYLCASNKGQGYSPLHFGNGTRLTVT.

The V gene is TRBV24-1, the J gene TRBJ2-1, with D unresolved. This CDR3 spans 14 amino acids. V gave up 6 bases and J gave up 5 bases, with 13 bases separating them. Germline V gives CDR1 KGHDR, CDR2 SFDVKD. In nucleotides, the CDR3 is TGTGCCACCAGTTTTCAAGGGCGCAACAATGAGCAGTTCTTC. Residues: CATSFQGRNNEQFF.

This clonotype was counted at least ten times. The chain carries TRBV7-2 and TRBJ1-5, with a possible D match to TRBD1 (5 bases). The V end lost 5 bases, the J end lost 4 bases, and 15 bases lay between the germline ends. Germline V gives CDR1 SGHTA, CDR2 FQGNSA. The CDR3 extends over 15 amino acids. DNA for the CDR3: TGTGCCAGCAGCCGAGACAGCTCCCTAAATCAGCCCCAGCATTTT. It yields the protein CASSRDSSLNQPQHF.

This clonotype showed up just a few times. This CDR3 is CASSLGSNEQFF. The CDR3 DNA is TGTGCCAGCAGTTTAGGGAGTAATGAGCAGTTCTTC. This chain uses TRBV6-5 with TRBJ2-1; TRBD2 might be the D (5 bases). This CDR3 region has 12 residues. The germline gives CDR1 MNHEY, CDR2 SVGAGI. Trimming pared 4 bases from V and 7 bases from J, leaving 8 bases between.

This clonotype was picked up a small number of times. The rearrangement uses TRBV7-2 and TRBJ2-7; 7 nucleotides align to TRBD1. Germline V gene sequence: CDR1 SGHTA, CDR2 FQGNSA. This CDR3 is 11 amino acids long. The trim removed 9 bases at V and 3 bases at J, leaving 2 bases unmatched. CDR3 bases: TGTGCCAGTAGGGGGCTCTACGAGCAGTACTTC. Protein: CASRGLYEQYF. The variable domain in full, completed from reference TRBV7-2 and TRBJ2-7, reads GAGVSQSPSNKVTEKGKDVELRCDPISGHTALYWYRQSLGQGLEFLIYFQGNSAPDKSGLPSDRFSAERTGGSVSTLTIQRTQQEDSAVYLCASRGLYEQYFGPGTRLTVT.

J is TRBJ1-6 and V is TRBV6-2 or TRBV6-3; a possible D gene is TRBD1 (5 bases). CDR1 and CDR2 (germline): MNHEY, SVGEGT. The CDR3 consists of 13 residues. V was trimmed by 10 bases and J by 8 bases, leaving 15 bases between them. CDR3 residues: CATRQGRDSPLHF. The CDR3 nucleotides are TGTGCCACTCGGCAGGGTCGAGATTCACCCCTCCACTTT.

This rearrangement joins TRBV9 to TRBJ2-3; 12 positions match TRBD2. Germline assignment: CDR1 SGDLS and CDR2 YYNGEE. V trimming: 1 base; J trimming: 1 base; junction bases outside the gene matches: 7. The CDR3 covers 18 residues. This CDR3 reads CASSVSSTSGGRTDTQYF. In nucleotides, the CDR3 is TGTGCCAGCAGCGTATCGTCGACTAGCGGGGGACGCACAGATACGCAGTATTTT.

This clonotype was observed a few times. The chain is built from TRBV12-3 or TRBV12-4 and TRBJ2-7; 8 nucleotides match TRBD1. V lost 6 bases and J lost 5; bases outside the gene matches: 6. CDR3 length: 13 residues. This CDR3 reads CASRAGQGNEQYF. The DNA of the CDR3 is TGTGCCAGCAGGGCAGGACAGGGAAACGAGCAGTACTTC.

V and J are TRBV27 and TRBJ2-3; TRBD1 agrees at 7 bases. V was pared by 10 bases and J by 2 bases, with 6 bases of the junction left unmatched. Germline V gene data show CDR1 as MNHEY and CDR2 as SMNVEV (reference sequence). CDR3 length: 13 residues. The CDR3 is CATMGQNTDTQYF. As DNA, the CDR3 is TGTGCCACGATGGGACAGAACACAGATACGCAGTATTTT.

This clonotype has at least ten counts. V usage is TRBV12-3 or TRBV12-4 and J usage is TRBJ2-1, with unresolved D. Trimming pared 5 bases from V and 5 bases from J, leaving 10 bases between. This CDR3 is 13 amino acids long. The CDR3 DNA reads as TGTGCCAGCAGTGTGGGCCTACACAATGAGCAGTTCTTC. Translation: CASSVGLHNEQFF.

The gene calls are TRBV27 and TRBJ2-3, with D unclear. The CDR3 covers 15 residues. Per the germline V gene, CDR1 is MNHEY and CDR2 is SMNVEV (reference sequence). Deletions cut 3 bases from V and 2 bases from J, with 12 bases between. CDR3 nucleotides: TGTGCCAGCAGTTTCTACCCAGGCCTCACAGATACGCAGTATTTT. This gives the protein CASSFYPGLTDTQYF.

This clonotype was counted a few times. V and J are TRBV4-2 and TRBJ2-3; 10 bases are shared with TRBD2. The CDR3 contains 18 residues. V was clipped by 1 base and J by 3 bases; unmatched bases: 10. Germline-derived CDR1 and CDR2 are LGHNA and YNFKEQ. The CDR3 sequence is CASSQGASGGPGTDTQYF. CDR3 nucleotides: TGTGCCAGCAGCCAAGGGGCTAGCGGGGGCCCCGGAACAGATACGCAGTATTTT.

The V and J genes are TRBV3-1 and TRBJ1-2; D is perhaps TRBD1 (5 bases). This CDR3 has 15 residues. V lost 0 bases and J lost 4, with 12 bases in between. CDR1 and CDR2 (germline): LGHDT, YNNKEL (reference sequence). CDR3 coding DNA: TGTGCCAGCAGCCAAGATCGGGGGTATACCTATGGCTACACCTTC. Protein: CASSQDRGYTYGYTF.

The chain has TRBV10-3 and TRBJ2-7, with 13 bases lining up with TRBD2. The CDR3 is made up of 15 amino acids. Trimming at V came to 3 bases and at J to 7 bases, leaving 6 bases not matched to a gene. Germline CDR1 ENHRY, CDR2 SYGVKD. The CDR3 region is CAISEPTSGGLEQYF. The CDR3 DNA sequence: TGTGCCATCAGTGAACCGACTAGCGGGGGGTTAGAGCAGTACTTC.

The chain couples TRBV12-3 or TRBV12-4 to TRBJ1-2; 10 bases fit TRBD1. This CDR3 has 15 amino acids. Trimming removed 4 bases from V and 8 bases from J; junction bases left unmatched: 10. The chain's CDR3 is CASSSPGQGKEGYTF. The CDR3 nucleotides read TGTGCCAGCAGTTCGCCGGGACAGGGGAAAGAAGGCTACACCTTC.

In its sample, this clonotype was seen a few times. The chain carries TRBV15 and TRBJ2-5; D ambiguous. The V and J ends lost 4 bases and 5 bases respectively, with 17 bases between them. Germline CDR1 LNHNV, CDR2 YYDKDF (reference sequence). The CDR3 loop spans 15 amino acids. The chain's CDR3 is CATSINPESGETQYF. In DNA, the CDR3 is TGTGCCACCAGCATAAACCCGGAATCTGGGGAGACCCAGTACTTC. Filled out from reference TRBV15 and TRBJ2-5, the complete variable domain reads DAMVIQNPRYQVTQFGKPVTLSCSQTLNHNVMYWYQQKSSQAPKLLFHYYDKDFNNEADTPDNFQSRRPNTSFCFLDIRSPGLGDTAMYLCATSINPESGETQYFGPGTRLLVL.

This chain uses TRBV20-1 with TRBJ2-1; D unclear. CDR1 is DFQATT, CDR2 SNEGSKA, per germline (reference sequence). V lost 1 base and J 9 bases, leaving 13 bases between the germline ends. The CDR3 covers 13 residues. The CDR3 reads CSARALDVGEQFF. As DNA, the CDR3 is TGCAGTGCTAGAGCCTTGGACGTAGGTGAGCAGTTCTTC.

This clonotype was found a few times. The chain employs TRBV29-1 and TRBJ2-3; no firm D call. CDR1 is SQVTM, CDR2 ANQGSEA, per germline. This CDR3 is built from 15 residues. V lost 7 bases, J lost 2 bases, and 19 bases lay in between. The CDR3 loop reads CSAFMGHPPTDTQYF. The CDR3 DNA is TGCAGCGCTTTTATGGGCCACCCCCCCACAGATACGCAGTATTTT.

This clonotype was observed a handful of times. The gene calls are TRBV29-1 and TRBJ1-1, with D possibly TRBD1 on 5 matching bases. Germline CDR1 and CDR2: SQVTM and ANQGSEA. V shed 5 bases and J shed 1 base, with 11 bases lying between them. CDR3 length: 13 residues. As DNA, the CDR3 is TGCAGCGTTCACCCGACAGAGAACACTGAAGCTTTCTTT. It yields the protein CSVHPTENTEAFF.

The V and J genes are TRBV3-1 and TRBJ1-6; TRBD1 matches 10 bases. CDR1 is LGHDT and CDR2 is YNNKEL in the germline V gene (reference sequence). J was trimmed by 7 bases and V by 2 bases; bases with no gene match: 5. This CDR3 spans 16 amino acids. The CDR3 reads CASSQPLGQGNSPLHF. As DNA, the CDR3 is TGTGCCAGCAGCCAACCTCTGGGACAGGGGAATTCACCCCTCCACTTT.

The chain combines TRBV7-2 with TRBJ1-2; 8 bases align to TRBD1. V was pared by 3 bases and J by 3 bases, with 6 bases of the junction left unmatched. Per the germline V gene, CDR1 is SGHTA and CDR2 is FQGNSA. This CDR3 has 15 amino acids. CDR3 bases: TGTGCCAGCAGCTTGGACAGGGCCACACACTATGGCTACACCTTC. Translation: CASSLDRATHYGYTF.

This CDR3 is CASSQSDRRPAKAFF. DNA of the CDR3: TGCGCCAGCAGCCAATCTGACAGGCGACCGGCAAAAGCTTTCTTT. The V and J genes are TRBV4-3 and TRBJ1-1; weak D call: TRBD1 (6 bases). Germline V gene lookup returns CDR1 LGHNA and CDR2 YSLEER. This CDR3 has 15 residues. Deletions cut 2 bases from V and 9 bases from J, with 19 bases between.

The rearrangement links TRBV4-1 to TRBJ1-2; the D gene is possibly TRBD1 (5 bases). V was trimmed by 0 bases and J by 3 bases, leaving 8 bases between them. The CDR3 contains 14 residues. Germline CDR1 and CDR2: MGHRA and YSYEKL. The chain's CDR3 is CASSQETVYYGYTF. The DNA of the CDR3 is TGCGCCAGCAGCCAAGAGACAGTTTACTATGGCTACACCTTC.

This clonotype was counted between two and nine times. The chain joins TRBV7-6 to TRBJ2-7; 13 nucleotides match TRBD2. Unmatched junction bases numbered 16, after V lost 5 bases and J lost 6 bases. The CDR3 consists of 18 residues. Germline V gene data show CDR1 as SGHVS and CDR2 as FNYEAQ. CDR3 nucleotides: TGTGCCAGCAGCCATCCTAGTTTGACTAGCGGGGGGATAGGCGAGCAGTACTTC. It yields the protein CASSHPSLTSGGIGEQYF.

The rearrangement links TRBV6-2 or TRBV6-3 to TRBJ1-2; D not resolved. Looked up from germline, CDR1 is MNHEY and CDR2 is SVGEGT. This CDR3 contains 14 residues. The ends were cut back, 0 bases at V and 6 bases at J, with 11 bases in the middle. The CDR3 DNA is TGTGCCAGCAGTTACTCGTGGGGTAGTGATGGCTACACCTTC. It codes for CASSYSWGSDGYTF.